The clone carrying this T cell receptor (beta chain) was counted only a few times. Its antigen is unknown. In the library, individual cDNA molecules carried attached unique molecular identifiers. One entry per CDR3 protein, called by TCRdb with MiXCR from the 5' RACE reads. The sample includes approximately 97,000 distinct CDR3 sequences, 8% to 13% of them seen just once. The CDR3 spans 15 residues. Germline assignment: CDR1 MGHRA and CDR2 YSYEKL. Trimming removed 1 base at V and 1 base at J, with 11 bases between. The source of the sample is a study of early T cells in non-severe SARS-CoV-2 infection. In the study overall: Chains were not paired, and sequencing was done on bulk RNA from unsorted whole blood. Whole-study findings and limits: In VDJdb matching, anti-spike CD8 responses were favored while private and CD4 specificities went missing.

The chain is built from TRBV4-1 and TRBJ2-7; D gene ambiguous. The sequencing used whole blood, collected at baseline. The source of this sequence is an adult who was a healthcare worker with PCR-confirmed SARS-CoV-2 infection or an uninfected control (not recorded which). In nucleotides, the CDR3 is TGCGCCAGCAGCCAAGGAGACGAGAAGTCCTACGAGCAGTACTTC. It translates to CASSQGDEKSYEQYF.